The rows below give T cell receptor beta chains drawn from one sample of a study of identical twins. TCRdb analysed the 5' RACE reads with MiXCR anew, one entry per CDR3 protein. The table has some 200,000 distinct CDR3 sequences, around 8% seen once. The same sample was also studied in work on yellow fever vaccine responses in identical twins.

Sequencing was done on a sample of memory (CD45RO+) T cells sorted from blood. The receptors shown here come from a woman aged 18-29 years in good health. The CDR3 runs from the conserved cysteine through the conserved F or W. A D gene is named only where the DNA matches it firmly. A row's size may be missing; if present it is once, few, many or a size class.

V,J,D,size,CDR3,DNA
TRBV20-1,TRBJ1-1,NA,many,CSARAWGSHTEAFF,TGCAGTGCTAGAGCGTGGGGGTCGCACACTGAAGCTTTCTTT
TRBV7-8,TRBJ2-5,TRBD1,many,CASSYRDRISSGETQYF,TGTGCCAGCAGCTACAGGGACAGGATATCTAGTGGGGAGACCCAGTACTTC
TRBV12-3/TRBV12-4,TRBJ1-1,NA,medium-sized,CASSLAQGSTEAFF,TGTGCCAGCAGTTTAGCGCAGGGGTCCACTGAAGCTTTCTTT
TRBV10-2,TRBJ2-7,TRBD1,few,CASKRTGDSYEQYF,TGCGCCAGCAAAAGGACAGGGGACTCCTACGAGCAGTACTTC
TRBV7-2,TRBJ2-5,NA,NA,CASSFKDRETQYF,TGTGCCAGCAGCTTTAAAGATCGAGAGACCCAGTACTTC
TRBV28,TRBJ2-5,TRBD2,NA,CASSLWAGGDETQYF,TGTGCCAGCAGTTTATGGGCGGGGGGGGACGAGACCCAGTACTTC
TRBV29-1,TRBJ1-2,NA,many,CSVAQGNYGYTF,TGCAGCGTGGCACAGGGAAACTATGGCTACACCTTC
TRBV15,TRBJ2-1,TRBD2,many,CATSTETSGYNEQFF,TGTGCCACCAGCACCGAGACTAGCGGGTACAATGAGCAGTTCTTC
TRBV6-2/TRBV6-3,TRBJ2-3,TRBD2,NA,CASSYSTSGGATDTQYF,TGTGCCAGCAGTTACTCGACCAGCGGGGGGGCCACAGATACGCAGTATTTT
TRBV18,TRBJ2-3,TRBD1,few,CASSPPGGQGRKTQYF,TGTGCCAGCTCACCCCCGGGGGGACAGGGCCGGAAGACGCAGTATTTT
TRBV12-3/TRBV12-4,TRBJ2-6,NA,few,CASRSSPPGAGANVLTF,TGTGCCAGCAGGTCTAGCCCCCCCGGCGCTGGGGCCAACGTCCTGACTTTC
TRBV7-2,TRBJ2-7,TRBD1,many,CASSRRGQTYEQYF,TGTGCCAGCAGCCGAAGGGGACAGACCTACGAGCAGTACTTC
TRBV5-1,TRBJ2-7,NA,many,CASSPAGYEQYF,TGCGCCAGCAGCCCCGCAGGGTACGAGCAGTACTTC
TRBV15,TRBJ1-1,NA,many,CATSKRQPTVEAFF,TGTGCCACCAGCAAACGACAGCCAACAGTCGAAGCTTTCTTT
TRBV7-2,TRBJ2-6,NA,many,CASSLYFSNSGANVLTF,TGTGCCAGCAGCTTATATTTCAGCAACTCTGGGGCCAACGTCCTGACTTTC
TRBV4-2,TRBJ2-3,NA,NA,CASSQGPDKPQYF,TGTGCCAGCAGCCAAGGTCCCGACAAACCGCAGTATTTT
TRBV2,TRBJ2-5,NA,NA,CASSEVLGEETQYF,TGTGCCAGCAGTGAAGTCCTAGGGGAAGAGACCCAGTACTTC
TRBV19,TRBJ2-1,TRBD2,NA,CASSLTSGRSYNEQFF,TGTGCCAGTAGTTTGACTAGCGGACGCTCCTACAATGAGCAGTTCTTC
TRBV30,TRBJ2-2,NA,NA,CAWSVLFGGQLFF,TGTGCCTGGAGTGTACTTTTTGGAGGGCAGCTGTTTTTT
TRBV28,TRBJ2-7,TRBD2,NA,CASSGRGQYF,TGTGCCAGCAGTGGGAGGGGGCAGTACTTC
TRBV5-6,TRBJ2-5,NA,NA,CASSALGATQETQYF,TGTGCCAGCAGCGCCTTGGGGGCGACCCAAGAGACCCAGTACTTC
TRBV6-1,TRBJ1-1,NA,many,CASSEGYTEAFF,TGTGCCAGCAGTGAGGGGTACACTGAAGCTTTCTTT
TRBV9,TRBJ2-5,NA,few,CASSPFRTKETQYF,TGTGCCAGCAGCCCGTTTAGGACCAAAGAGACCCAGTACTTC
TRBV28,TRBJ2-1,TRBD2,many,CASGSPGLAGYNEQFF,TGTGCCAGCGGTTCTCCGGGACTAGCGGGATACAATGAGCAGTTCTTC
TRBV24-1,TRBJ2-5,TRBD1,many,CATGDSRQETQYF,TGTGCCACCGGGGACAGCCGACAAGAGACCCAGTACTTC
TRBV6-1,TRBJ2-1,TRBD2,NA,CASRNPRGGSYNEQFF,TGTGCCAGCAGGAACCCGCGGGGGGGCTCCTACAATGAGCAGTTCTTC
TRBV12-3/TRBV12-4,TRBJ2-7,TRBD2,NA,CASSLREGEQYF,TGTGCCAGCAGTTTAAGGGAGGGCGAGCAGTACTTC
TRBV20-1,TRBJ1-4,NA,few,CSARDQGRSLTNEKLFF,TGCAGTGCTAGAGATCAGGGCCGAAGTCTAACTAATGAAAAACTGTTTTTT
TRBV6-1,TRBJ1-1,TRBD1,many,CASTQTGGLTEAFF,TGTGCCAGCACCCAGACAGGGGGCCTCACTGAAGCTTTCTTT
TRBV5-4,TRBJ2-1,TRBD2,few,CASSLALAGAEQFF,TGTGCCAGCAGCTTGGCACTAGCGGGAGCTGAGCAGTTCTTC
TRBV30,TRBJ2-7,NA,NA,CACPGFEQYF,TGTGCCTGCCCGGGGTTCGAGCAGTACTTC
TRBV7-9,TRBJ1-5,NA,few,CASTKGGSNQPQHF,TGTGCCAGCACCAAAGGGGGTAGCAATCAGCCCCAGCATTTT